This is a list of T cell receptor beta chains from one sample in a study of human T cells and chemical hapten exposure. Each CDR3 protein gets one entry after TCRdb re-called the RACE reads with MiXCR. This table has approximately 84,000 distinct CDR3 sequences, approximately 10% appearing once. The starting material was whole blood, obtained in connection with sensitization to the hapten diphenylcyclopropenone (DPC). The source is a man aged 18 to 29 with alopecia areata. Some clones in this sample may be carry-over from other donors' samples. CDR3s include the opening cysteine and the closing phenylalanine or tryptophan. D genes are given only for firm matches. A row's size may be missing; if present it is once, few, many or a size class.

clone size	J gene	D gene	V gene	CDR3 protein	CDR3 DNA
-	TRBJ1-2	TRBD1	TRBV7-6	CASSLGQGFGYTF	TGTGCCAGCAGCTTAGGACAGGGATTTGGCTACACCTTC
-	TRBJ1-6	-	TRBV7-6	CASSSGQSSPLHF	TGTGCCAGCAGCTCGGGACAATCTTCACCCCTCCACTTT
-	TRBJ1-4	TRBD1	TRBV6-5	CASSYSGQGNEKLFF	TGTGCCAGCAGTTACTCGGGACAGGGAAATGAAAAACTGTTTTTT
few	TRBJ1-4	-	TRBV20-1	CSASPAQGGKLFF	TGCAGTGCTAGTCCCGCACAGGGAGGAAAACTGTTTTTT
few	TRBJ2-3	-	TRBV29-1	CSVETEDTQYF	TGCAGCGTTGAGACCGAAGATACGCAGTATTTT
-	TRBJ2-2	-	TRBV29-1	CSVLPRGTTGELFF	TGCAGCGTCCTCCCCCGCGGGACCACCGGGGAGCTGTTTTTT
-	TRBJ2-3	TRBD2	TRBV4-1	CASSRAGGHSSTDTQYF	TGCGCCAGCAGCCGAGCGGGGGGCCATTCGAGCACAGATACGCAGTATTTT
many	TRBJ1-5	-	TRBV20-1	CSARVSPGGYSNQPQHF	TGCAGTGCTAGAGTTTCTCCGGGGGGGTATAGCAATCAGCCCCAGCATTTT
few	TRBJ2-2	-	TRBV18	CASSTPIDRSGELFF	TGTGCCAGCTCAACCCCTATTGACAGGTCCGGGGAGCTGTTTTTT
many	TRBJ1-5	-	TRBV19	CASSGVLNQPQHF	TGTGCCAGTTCGGGGGTTTTAAATCAGCCCCAGCATTTT
many	TRBJ1-5	-	TRBV9	CASSPQADSNQPQHF	TGTGCCAGCAGCCCGCAGGCAGATAGCAATCAGCCCCAGCATTTT
few	TRBJ1-1	-	TRBV7-2	CASSYSTGNTEAFF	TGTGCCAGCAGCTATTCGACAGGGAACACTGAAGCTTTCTTT
few	TRBJ1-1	-	TRBV19	CASSITLMNTEAFF	TGTGCCAGTAGTATTACTCTCATGAACACTGAAGCTTTCTTT
many	TRBJ1-2	-	TRBV20-1	CSARGVPGPRDPNYGYTF	TGCAGTGCTAGGGGAGTTCCGGGGCCGCGAGATCCTAACTATGGCTACACCTTC
-	TRBJ2-1	-	TRBV25-1	CASSLTTYNEQFF	TGTGCCAGCAGTTTGACCACCTACAATGAGCAGTTCTTC
few	TRBJ2-1	TRBD2	TRBV4-3	CASSQASGGALDEQFF	TGCGCCAGCAGCCAAGCTAGCGGGGGGGCCTTGGATGAGCAGTTCTTC
many	TRBJ1-6	TRBD1	TRBV6-6	CASSPDAGTGISSYNSPLHF	TGTGCCAGCAGTCCCGATGCCGGGACAGGGATCAGCTCCTATAATTCACCCCTCCACTTT
few	TRBJ1-1	-	TRBV7-2	CASSQDPPINTMYTEAFF	TGTGCCAGCAGCCAGGACCCCCCTATTAATACCATGTACACTGAAGCTTTCTTT
few	TRBJ1-5	-	TRBV15	CATSRDRHSNQPQHF	TGTGCCACCAGCAGAGATCGACATAGCAATCAGCCCCAGCATTTT
-	TRBJ1-1	-	TRBV18	CASSRGQGDTEAFF	TGTGCCAGCTCACGAGGTCAAGGAGACACTGAAGCTTTCTTT